In this sample, the clone carrying this T cell receptor beta chain turned up many times. Its specificity is unknown. These data originate in a study of molecular identifiers for immune sequencing clone quantification. Overall study findings and caveats: In naive cells, clones above 20 RNA copies held under 1% of molecules, whereas in effector cells they held over 99%. Clone sizes that are highly expanded could be underestimated when identical TCR molecules share a barcode.

This CDR3 has 17 residues. Germline CDR1 and CDR2: SGHTA and FQGTGA. Trimming took 2 bases from V and 2 from J, leaving 18 bases between them. In TCRdb, the PCR reads were re-called with MiXCR into one record per CDR3 protein. Among tens of thousands of distinct CDR3 sequences listed, approximately 25% were seen once. The chain couples TRBV7-3 to TRBJ1-1, with a tentative D call TRBD1 (5 bases). Specimen: naive CD8+ T cells from blood, with Jurkat cell RNA spiked in. The subset was: FACS-sorted CD8+CD4-CCR7+CD45RA+ naive T cells. The sequence derives from a human donor in good health. Some libraries in this study had Jurkat cell RNA spiked in. CDR3: CASSLWPLLQENTEAFF. In nucleotides, the CDR3 is TGTGCCAGCAGCTTATGGCCGCTCCTACAGGAAAACACTGAAGCTTTCTTT.